The rows below give T cell receptor beta chains drawn from one sample of a study of T cell responses to AZD1222 COVID-19 vaccine. Produced via immunoSEQ multiplex PCR; TCRdb's table is partial and in-frame only. In the table there are approximately 150,000 clones, roughly nine tenths of which are singletons. The sequences come from peripheral blood, collected 28 days after the second AZD1222 dose. The receptors were gathered from an adult who received the AZD1222 COVID-19 vaccine. Each CDR3 is given with its conserved first and last residue. A D gene is named only where the DNA matches it firmly. Not all rows give a size; the values are once, few, many and, for expanded clones, a class.

>TRBV25-1|.|.|TRBJ1-3
CASSIPGDTIYF
TGTGCCAGCAGTATCCCGGGGGACACCATATATTTT
>TRBV28|.|few|TRBJ1-3
CASRSGGIRNTIYF
TGTGCCAGCAGAAGCGGGGGAATCAGAAACACCATATATTTT
>TRBV13|.|few|TRBJ1-2
CASSPRTGVYGYTF
TGTGCCAGCAGCCCGCGGACGGGAGTCTATGGCTACACCTTC
>TRBV27|.|.|TRBJ2-2
CASSFRGNTGELFF
TGTGCCAGCAGTTTTCGGGGGAACACCGGGGAGCTGTTTTTT
>TRBV6-6|.|.|TRBJ2-7
CASSPGALEQYF
TGTGCCAGCAGCCCCGGCGCTCTCGAGCAGTACTTC
>TRBV3-1/TRBV3-2|TRBD1|.|TRBJ1-1
CASSPDRDFTEAFF
TGTGCCAGCAGCCCGGACAGGGATTTCACTGAAGCTTTCTTT
>TRBV11-2|.|.|TRBJ2-7
CASSPGLGQYF
TGTGCCAGCAGCCCCGGGTTGGGGCAGTACTTC
>TRBV5-1|TRBD1|.|TRBJ1-1
CASSSGTGNTEAFF
TGCGCCAGCAGCTCCGGGACAGGGAACACTGAAGCTTTCTTT
>TRBV6-1|.|.|TRBJ2-3
CASSEGSAGATDTQYF
TGTGCCAGCAGTGAAGGTTCGGCTGGGGCCACAGATACGCAGTATTTT
>TRBV30|TRBD2|.|TRBJ2-5
CAWSVRLAGQETQYF
TGTGCCTGGAGTGTACGACTAGCGGGACAAGAGACCCAGTACTTC
>TRBV24-1|.|few|TRBJ1-1
CATNRGENTEAFF
TGTGCCACCAACCGGGGCGAGAACACTGAAGCTTTCTTT
>TRBV28|TRBD1|.|TRBJ2-7
CASSLRGPSLGQYF
TGTGCCAGCAGTTTGAGGGGGCCCTCGCTGGGGCAGTACTTC
>TRBV7-3|TRBD1|.|TRBJ2-3
CASSVTGQTSQYF
TGTGCCAGCAGCGTAACGGGACAGACATCGCAGTATTTT
>TRBV5-1|TRBD1|.|TRBJ2-5
CASSPGQVYQETQYF
TGCGCCAGCAGCCCTGGACAGGTGTACCAAGAGACCCAGTACTTC
>TRBV4-1|.|.|TRBJ1-1
CASSQGGNTEAFF
TGCGCCAGCAGCCAAGGGGGGAACACTGAAGCTTTCTTT
>TRBV7-8|.|.|TRBJ1-5
CASSLAQFNQPQHF
TGTGCCAGCAGCTTAGCACAGTTCAATCAGCCCCAGCATTTT
>TRBV27|.|once|TRBJ1-1
CASRMLGETNTEAFF
TGTGCCAGCAGGATGCTCGGGGAAACGAACACTGAAGCTTTCTTT
>TRBV19|TRBD2|.|TRBJ2-7
CASSPLTGTRSSEQYF
TGTGCCAGTAGTCCCCTCACCGGGACTAGATCCTCCGAGCAGTACTTC
>TRBV3-1/TRBV3-2|.|.|TRBJ1-6
CASSQEEGNSPLHF
TGTGCCAGCAGCCAAGAAGAAGGAAATTCACCCCTCCACTTT
>TRBV6-1|.|.|TRBJ1-2
CASSEAPSGRGGGYTF
TGTGCCAGCAGTGAAGCGCCCTCGGGTAGGGGTGGTGGCTACACCTTC
>TRBV18|.|.|TRBJ1-6
CASSPSLETGGSSYNSPLHF
TGTGCCAGCTCACCATCTCTCGAAACGGGGGGAAGCTCCTATAATTCACCCCTCCACTTT
>TRBV5-4|.|.|TRBJ1-1
CASSLRGGNTEAFF
TGTGCCAGCAGCTTGAGGGGGGGGAACACTGAAGCTTTCTTT
>TRBV7-9|.|.|TRBJ2-2
CASSGHSNTGELFF
TGTGCCAGCAGCGGACACTCTAACACCGGGGAGCTGTTTTTT
>TRBV4-1|.|.|TRBJ1-2
CASSQDRVGYTF
TGCGCCAGCAGCCAAGATAGGGTTGGCTACACCTTC
>TRBV10-3|.|.|TRBJ2-7
CAISPGGGGGEQYF
TGTGCCATCAGTCCGGGTGGGGGGGGCGGCGAGCAGTACTTC
>TRBV2|.|few|TRBJ2-7
CASSVPVQGGRHEQYF
TGTGCCAGCAGTGTTCCGGTACAGGGAGGAAGGCACGAGCAGTACTTC
>TRBV7-6|.|.|TRBJ2-2
CASSLAPTNTGELFF
TGTGCCAGCAGCTTAGCCCCTACGAACACCGGGGAGCTGTTTTTT
>TRBV7-9|.|.|TRBJ2-1
CASSRGTPNYNEQFF
TGTGCCAGCAGCCGCGGGACGCCAAACTACAATGAGCAGTTCTTC
>TRBV6-5|TRBD2|.|TRBJ2-1
CASSYAGLGNNEQFF
TGTGCCAGCAGTTACGCGGGACTAGGGAACAATGAGCAGTTCTTC
>TRBV4-1|.|.|TRBJ2-5
CASSSGRGQETQYF
TGCGCCAGCAGCTCAGGACGGGGGCAAGAGACCCAGTACTTC
>TRBV11-2|TRBD1|.|TRBJ2-7
CASSLGTAHSYEQYF
TGTGCCAGCAGCTTGGGGACAGCGCACTCCTACGAGCAGTACTTC
>TRBV11-3|TRBD1|.|TRBJ2-2
CASSLGQGTAGELFF
TGTGCCAGCAGCTTGGGACAGGGGACGGCCGGGGAGCTGTTTTTT
>TRBV24-1|TRBD1|.|TRBJ2-6
CATSGQSWVPGQSSGANVLTF
TGTGCCACCAGTGGTCAAAGTTGGGTGCCGGGACAGAGCTCTGGGGCCAACGTCCTGACTTTC
>TRBV30|.|.|TRBJ1-1
CAWTDLSTEAFF
TGTGCCTGGACCGACCTTAGCACTGAAGCTTTCTTT
>TRBV4-1|.|.|TRBJ2-7
CASSQDQQTQVAYEQYF
TGCGCCAGCAGCCAAGATCAACAGACACAGGTTGCCTACGAGCAGTACTTC
>TRBV14|.|.|TRBJ1-2
CASSQFGTYGYTF
TGTGCCAGCAGCCAATTCGGAACTTATGGCTACACCTTC
>TRBV6-5|.|few|TRBJ1-1
CASSHLNSEAFF
TGTGCCAGCAGCCACTTAAATTCTGAAGCTTTCTTT
>TRBV19|.|.|TRBJ1-1
CASSLGPNTEAFF
TGTGCCAGTAGTCTCGGACCTAACACTGAAGCTTTCTTT
>TRBV6-6|.|.|TRBJ1-1
CATTSEGNTEAFF
TGTGCCACGACGAGTGAGGGGAACACTGAAGCTTTCTTT
>TRBV11-2|.|.|TRBJ1-2
CASSLGRVGGYGYTF
TGTGCCAGCAGCTTAGGTCGCGTGGGCGGCTATGGCTACACCTTC
>TRBV11-3|.|.|TRBJ1-5
CASSLVSNQPQHF
TGTGCCAGCAGCTTAGTCTCCAATCAGCCCCAGCATTTT
>TRBV18|.|.|TRBJ2-1
CASSLPGQGITSGKIYNEQFF
TGTGCCAGCTCACTTCCGGGACAGGGGATTACTAGCGGGAAGATCTACAATGAGCAGTTCTTC
>TRBV7-9|.|.|TRBJ2-5
CASRPTGAPLSNETQYF
TGTGCCAGCAGACCCACGGGGGCCCCTTTGTCTAATGAGACCCAGTACTTC
>TRBV28|.|.|TRBJ2-4
CASRPGQLLAKNIQYF
TGTGCCAGCAGACCCGGACAGCTTTTAGCCAAAAACATTCAGTACTTC
>TRBV27|.|.|TRBJ1-5
CASSLYGINQPQHF
TGTGCCAGCAGTTTATATGGGATAAATCAGCCCCAGCATTTT
>TRBV24-1|.|.|TRBJ2-1
CATSDLTPESSYNEQFF
TGTGCCACCAGTGACCTGACCCCTGAGAGCTCCTACAATGAGCAGTTCTTC
>TRBV9|.|.|TRBJ2-3
CASSISGVRTDTQYF
TGTGCCAGCAGCATATCAGGGGTTAGGACAGATACGCAGTATTTT
>TRBV5-1|.|.|TRBJ2-1
CASSSLGGHPPNNEQFF
TGCGCCAGCAGCTCTTTAGGGGGTCACCCACCTAACAATGAGCAGTTCTTC
>TRBV29-1|.|.|TRBJ2-1
CSGQTSYNEQFF
TGCAGCGGGCAGACCTCCTACAATGAGCAGTTCTTC
>TRBV5-4|TRBD2|.|TRBJ2-1
CASSLSLAEYNEQFF
TGTGCCAGCAGCTTGTCACTAGCGGAGTACAATGAGCAGTTCTTC
>TRBV7-9|TRBD1|once|TRBJ1-2
CASSSTGDRGYTF
TGTGCCAGCAGCTCCACAGGGGATAGAGGCTACACCTTC
>TRBV5-1|.|.|TRBJ2-5
CASSLSPGSSSGETQYF
TGCGCCAGCAGCTTGTCCCCGGGGTCCTCCTCGGGCGAGACCCAGTACTTC
>TRBV30|.|.|TRBJ1-1
CAWSRDVRGATEAFF
TGTGCCTGGAGTCGTGATGTCCGGGGAGCCACTGAAGCTTTCTTT
>TRBV27|.|.|TRBJ2-1
CASSLIPMVTYNEQFF
TGTGCCAGCAGTTTAATCCCGATGGTCACCTACAATGAGCAGTTCTTC
>TRBV6-5|TRBD2|.|TRBJ2-7
CASGVAGFYEQYF
TGTGCCAGCGGGGTAGCGGGTTTCTACGAGCAGTACTTC
>TRBV10-3|.|.|TRBJ1-2
CAISESFQGSGYTF
TGTGCCATCAGTGAGTCCTTTCAGGGTTCTGGCTACACCTTC
>TRBV10-3|TRBD2|.|TRBJ2-7
CAIGEGVLEQYF
TGTGCCATAGGGGAGGGTGTACTCGAGCAGTACTTC
>TRBV18|.|.|TRBJ2-7
CASSQDGYEQYF
TGTGCCAGCTCACAGGACGGGTACGAGCAGTACTTC
>TRBV19|TRBD2|.|TRBJ2-4
CASSRQPGLAGKGTKNIQYF
TGTGCCAGTAGTCGGCAACCGGGACTAGCGGGAAAGGGAACCAAAAACATTCAGTACTTC
>TRBV3-1/TRBV3-2|.|.|TRBJ1-6
CASSQEVGPNSPLHF
TGTGCCAGCAGCCAAGAGGTGGGGCCTAATTCACCCCTCCACTTT